These 6 T cell receptor beta chains share one sample of origin, sequenced in a study of blood T cell repertoires in COVID-19. Assay: immunoSEQ multiplex PCR; the TCRdb copy retains only in-frame clones and omits some. This sample has some 180,000 clones, with roughly 80% found just once. The material sequenced was peripheral blood. The receptors come from a woman aged 35 to 49 with COVID-19, enrolled during active disease.

The V gene is TRBV30, the J gene TRBJ1-1, with TRBD1 identical over 7 bases. Per germline, CDR1 GTSNPN and CDR2 SVGIG (reference sequence). This CDR3 spans 15 amino acids. Trimming cost V 0 bases and J 6 bases; bases outside gene matches: 10. CDR3 region: CAWSVGTGENSEAFF. In DNA form, the CDR3 reads TGTGCCTGGAGTGTTGGTACAGGGGAGAATTCTGAAGCTTTCTTT.

The chain couples TRBV18 to TRBJ2-1; 9 bases agree with TRBD2. CDR1 and CDR2 from the germline V gene are KGHSH and LQKENI. The CDR3 runs to 16 residues. J lost 5 bases, V lost 1 base, and 6 bases had no gene match. The CDR3 protein is CASSPLPSGDNNEQFF. The DNA of the CDR3 is TGTGCCAGCTCACCACTCCCTAGCGGGGATAACAATGAGCAGTTCTTC. Using reference TRBV18 and TRBJ2-1 for the parts outside the CDR3, the full variable domain is NAGVMQNPRHLVRRRGQEARLRCSPMKGHSHVYWYRQLPEEGLKFMVYLQKENIIDESGMPKERFSAEFPKEGPSILRIQQVVRGDSAAYFCASSPLPSGDNNEQFFGPGTRLTVL.

This chain uses TRBV30 with TRBJ1-4; no definite D call. This CDR3 region has 13 residues. V lost 8 bases and J 0 bases, leaving 10 bases between the germline ends. Germline loops: CDR1 GTSNPN, CDR2 SVGIG (reference sequence). CDR3 protein: CAREETTNEKLFF. The CDR3 DNA reads as TGTGCCCGTGAGGAGACAACTAATGAAAAACTGTTTTTT.

The chain has TRBV28 and TRBJ1-1; D perhaps matches TRBD1 (5 bases). This CDR3 is built from 15 residues. Germline CDR1 MDHEN, CDR2 SYDVKM. Between the trimmed V and J ends, which lost 0 bases and 1 base, there was a span of 9 bases. In nucleotides, the CDR3 is TGTGCCAGCAGTTTATGGGGTGGACAGAACACTGAAGCTTTCTTT. Translated, it gives CASSLWGGQNTEAFF.

CDR3 region: CASSFTTAYEQYF. CDR3 nucleotide sequence: TGCGCCAGCAGCTTCACGACAGCCTACGAGCAGTACTTC. This chain joins TRBV5-1 and TRBJ2-7; D may be TRBD1 (5 bases). Trimming removed 2 bases from V and 2 bases from J, with 8 bases in between. This CDR3 spans 13 amino acids. The V gene's germline CDR1 is SGHRS and CDR2 YFSETQ.

This sequence joins TRBV6-5 and TRBJ2-7; TRBD1 agrees at 7 bases. V dropped 6 bases and J dropped 3; count of bases not matched to a gene: 2. Germline V gene lookup returns CDR1 MNHEY and CDR2 SVGAGI. The length of the CDR3 is 12 residues. The CDR3 DNA reads as TGTGCCAGCAGGGACAGGCACTACGAGCAGTACTTC. It translates to CASRDRHYEQYF.